These 31 T cell receptor beta chains originate from one sample sequenced in a study of T cell responses to AZD1222 COVID-19 vaccine. Measured with immunoSEQ multiplex PCR; TCRdb has only the in-frame clones, and not every one. Of over 150,000 clones detected, 85% to 90% appear once; the ten largest clones hold approximately 0.5%. This specimen was peripheral blood, taken on day 0 of AZD1222 vaccination. The receptors derive from an adult in good health.

The V gene is TRBV6-5, the J gene TRBJ2-3; TRBD2 matches 9 bases. V was clipped by 8 bases and J by 5 bases; unmatched bases: 11. Germline V gives CDR1 MNHEY, CDR2 SVGAGI. There are 15 residues in the CDR3. CDR3 region: CASRPGGGAKDTQYF. In DNA, the CDR3 is TGTGCCAGCCGCCCGGGCGGGGGGGCCAAAGATACGCAGTATTTT.

V and J are TRBV4-3 and TRBJ1-5; perhaps TRBD1 as D (5 bases). Deletions cut 0 bases from V and 3 bases from J, with 9 bases between. CDR1 and CDR2 from the germline V gene are LGHNA and YSLEER. This CDR3 contains 15 residues. CDR3 sequence: CASSQDRVSNQPQHF. The DNA for the CDR3 is TGCGCCAGCAGCCAAGACAGGGTCTCCAATCAGCCCCAGCATTTT.

CDR3 nucleotides: TGTGCCAGCAGCTTATATGGGACAGGGGGTAGCCACACTGAAGCTTTCTTT. This gives the protein CASSLYGTGGSHTEAFF. This chain links TRBV11-2 with TRBJ1-1; 11 bases fit TRBD1. Germline V gene lookup returns CDR1 SGHAT and CDR2 FQNNGV. Trimming removed 2 bases from V and 3 bases from J; junction bases left unmatched: 8. The CDR3 is made up of 17 amino acids.

As for this clone: One end of the junction does not line up with germline, which may come from a read error. J is TRBJ2-5 and V is TRBV4-3, with TRBD1 matching over 11 bases. This CDR3 is built from 18 residues. Germline V gene sequence: CDR1 LGHNA, CDR2 YSLEER. DNA of the CDR3: TGCGCCAGCAGCCAAACGGGGGAGGACAGGGGGCACCAAGGGACCCAGTACTTC. Translating it yields CASSQTGEDRGHQGTQYF.

The genes are TRBV5-6 and TRBJ2-5; no definite D call. Trimming cost V 3 bases and J 2 bases, with 8 bases left between them. Germline V CDR1 and CDR2: SGHDT, YYEEEE. This CDR3 spans 13 amino acids. CDR3 loop: CASSYWGQETQYF. The CDR3 nucleotides are TGTGCCAGCAGCTACTGGGGTCAAGAGACCCAGTACTTC. Together with reference TRBV5-6 and TRBJ2-5, the CDR3 gives the full variable domain: DAGVTQSPTHLIKTRGQQVTLRCSPKSGHDTVSWYQQALGQGPQFIFQYYEEEERQRGNFPDRFSGHQFPNYSSELNVNALLLGDSALYLCASSYWGQETQYFGPGTRLLVL.

V gene TRBV11-2 combines with J gene TRBJ2-6; the D is unclear. The V end was cut by 5 bases, the J end by 0 bases, with 11 bases between. The CDR3 has 16 residues. The germline V gene encodes CDR1 SGHAT and CDR2 FQNNGV. The CDR3 is CASSGGRVSGANVLTF. In nucleotides, the CDR3 is TGTGCCAGCAGCGGTGGACGGGTCTCTGGGGCCAACGTCCTGACTTTC.

This clone was observed once. The chain joins TRBV14 to TRBJ1-6, with D unresolved. Germline CDR1 and CDR2: SGHDN and FVKESK. Trimming took off 1 base at V and 8 bases at J, with 6 bases between the two ends. CDR3 length equals 13 residues. The CDR3 reads CASSQGVYSPLHF. The CDR3 coding sequence is TGTGCCAGCAGCCAAGGGGTGTATTCACCCCTCCACTTT.

This clone was picked up one time. The chain recombines TRBV6-5 with TRBJ1-6, with D perhaps matching TRBD1 (5 bases). V lost 0 bases, J lost 2 bases, and 8 bases lay in between. Germline V gene lookup returns CDR1 MNHEY and CDR2 SVGAGI. The CDR3 runs to 16 residues. CDR3 residues: CASSYSRGTYNSPLHF. CDR3 sequence (DNA): TGTGCCAGCAGTTACTCAAGGGGCACCTATAATTCACCCCTCCACTTT.

This chain's CDR3 is CASRPGQGNSYNSPLHF. Here the CDR3 DNA reads TGCGCCAGCAGACCAGGACAGGGTAACTCCTATAATTCACCCCTCCACTTT. The chain joins TRBV5-1 to TRBJ1-6, with 8 bases fitting TRBD1. The CDR3 runs to 17 residues. Germline CDR1 is SGHRS and CDR2 is YFSETQ. V lost 5 bases to trimming and J lost 0 bases; unmatched junction nucleotides: 7.

This clone was detected only once. The chain carries TRBV30 and TRBJ2-5; D may be TRBD1 (6 bases). This CDR3 spans 15 amino acids. Trimming removed 1 base at V and 1 base at J, with 13 bases between. CDR1 and CDR2 (germline): GTSNPN, SVGIG (reference sequence). This chain's CDR3 is CAWSEGTLPQETQYF. CDR3 sequence (DNA): TGTGCCTGGAGTGAGGGGACACTGCCCCAAGAGACCCAGTACTTC. The variable domain in full, with the rest retrieved from reference TRBV30 and TRBJ2-5, is SQTIHQWPATLVQPVGSPLSLECTVEGTSNPNLYWYRQAAGRGLQLLFYSVGIGQISSEVPQNLSASRPQDRQFILSSKKLLLSDSGFYLCAWSEGTLPQETQYFGPGTRLLVL.

V gene TRBV5-6 combines with J gene TRBJ1-2; a possible D gene is TRBD1 (6 bases). The germline V and J ends were trimmed by 4 bases and 3 bases, with 16 bases remaining between them. CDR1 is SGHDT, CDR2 YYEEEE, per germline. The length of the CDR3 is 15 residues. CDR3 sequence (DNA): TGTGCCAGCAGCGAATCGGGGGGGCCCTACTATGGCTACACCTTC. Its translation is CASSESGGPYYGYTF.

The chain has TRBV14 and TRBJ2-7, with D hard to call. The V end was cut by 2 bases, the J end by 1 base, with 12 bases between. The germline V gene has CDR1 SGHDN and CDR2 FVKESK. The CDR3 is made up of 15 amino acids. The CDR3 reads CASSQIALSSYEQYF. In DNA, the CDR3 is TGTGCCAGCAGCCAAATCGCGCTATCATCCTACGAGCAGTACTTC.

The count of this clone is one. The V and J genes are TRBV13 and TRBJ2-5, with 10 bases matching TRBD2. There are 17 residues in the CDR3. Germline trimming cut 5 bases from V and 2 bases from J; bases unmatched to any gene: 11. Germline lookup yields CDR1 PRHDT and CDR2 FYEKMQ (reference sequence). Here the CDR3 DNA reads TGTGCCAGCAGCCCACTAACCGCTAGCGGGAGACAAGAGACCCAGTACTTC. Protein: CASSPLTASGRQETQYF. The entire variable domain, with the rest obtained from reference TRBV13 and TRBJ2-5, is as follows: AAGVIQSPRHLIKEKRETATLKCYPIPRHDTVYWYQQGPGQDPQFLISFYEKMQSDKGSIPDRFSAQQFSDYHSELNMSSLELGDSALYFCASSPLTASGRQETQYFGPGTRLLVL.

This chain's CDR3 is CASSQARTDRPYGYTF. The CDR3 DNA reads TGCGCCAGCAGCCAGGCCCGGACGGACCGCCCCTATGGCTACACCTTC. The gene calls are TRBV4-1 and TRBJ1-2; the D is unclear. The ends were cut back, 3 bases at V and 4 bases at J, with 18 bases in the middle. This CDR3 contains 16 residues. Germline V gives CDR1 MGHRA, CDR2 YSYEKL.

This clone was seen more than once but under ten times. The rearrangement links TRBV19 to TRBJ1-4; D is undetermined. The V gene lost 6 bases and the J gene lost 7 bases, with 18 bases spanning the gap. There are 15 residues in the CDR3. Germline loops: CDR1 LNHDA, CDR2 SQIVND (reference sequence). The CDR3 nucleotides read TGTGCCAGTAGCCCGGGAGGCTCTGGTGGTGAAAAACTGTTTTTT. This codes for CASSPGGSGGEKLFF. Combining the CDR3 with reference TRBV19 and TRBJ1-4 gives the whole variable domain DGGITQSPKYLFRKEGQNVTLSCEQNLNHDAMYWYRQDPGQGLRLIYYSQIVNDFQKGDIAEGYSVSREKKESFPLTVTSAQKNPTAFYLCASSPGGSGGEKLFFGSGTQLSVL.

Written as DNA, the CDR3 is TGTGCCAGCAGGACAGGGGGCTTCGGAGAGACCCAGTACTTC. Translating gives CASRTGGFGETQYF. This rearrangement joins TRBV2 to TRBJ2-5, with 10 bases that match TRBD1. The germline V gene encodes CDR1 SNHLY and CDR2 FYNNEI. The CDR3 covers 14 residues. With 6 bases clipped from V and 4 bases from J, the junction kept 5 bases outside the gene matches.

A single count supports this clone. V usage is TRBV6-5 and J usage is TRBJ1-3; no clear D. V dropped 5 bases and J dropped 4 bases, with 9 bases sitting between them. The CDR3 has 13 residues. Germline assignment: CDR1 MNHEY and CDR2 SVGAGI. The CDR3 sequence: CASSQREGNTIYF. The CDR3 DNA is TGTGCCAGCAGTCAACGCGAAGGAAACACCATATATTTT.

This CDR3 reads CASSFRSVYGYTF. CDR3 nucleotide sequence: TGTGCCAGCTCTTTCCGGAGTGTTTATGGCTACACCTTC. The chain combines TRBV18 with TRBJ1-2; no reliable D call. V lost 6 bases to trimming and J lost 5 bases, with 13 bases between them. Germline lookup yields CDR1 KGHSH and CDR2 LQKENI. CDR3 length equals 13 residues. Drawing the rest from reference TRBV18 and TRBJ1-2, the complete variable domain is NAGVMQNPRHLVRRRGQEARLRCSPMKGHSHVYWYRQLPEEGLKFMVYLQKENIIDESGMPKERFSAEFPKEGPSILRIQQVVRGDSAAYFCASSFRSVYGYTFGSGTRLTVV.

The gene calls are TRBV5-1 and TRBJ2-1; D gene unclear. The CDR3 length is 14 residues. The germline CDR1 and CDR2 sequences are SGHRS and YFSETQ. Trimming took 2 bases from V and 9 from J, leaving 15 bases between them. CDR3 region: CASSFPAARFEQFF. CDR3 nucleotide sequence: TGCGCCAGCAGCTTCCCAGCAGCCAGGTTTGAGCAGTTCTTC.

V is TRBV18 and J is TRBJ1-4, with D unclear. Trimming shortened V by 0 bases and J by 8 bases, and 7 bases separated the two germline ends. Germline CDR1 is KGHSH and CDR2 is LQKENI. The CDR3 loop spans 13 amino acids. The CDR3 DNA is TGTGCCAGCTCACCACCAGTGGGGGAAAAACTGTTTTTT. This gives the protein CASSPPVGEKLFF.

This chain joins TRBV5-1 and TRBJ2-1; TRBD2 matches at 10 bases. The V gene end was trimmed by 3 bases and the J gene end by 8 bases; junction bases not matched to a gene: 11. This CDR3 has 16 residues. Germline CDR1 reads SGHRS; CDR2 reads YFSETQ. The CDR3 sequence is CASSWGGSGRADEQFF. CDR3 in DNA: TGCGCCAGCAGCTGGGGAGGGAGCGGGAGGGCCGATGAGCAGTTCTTC.

The V gene is TRBV30, the J gene TRBJ2-7, with a possible D match to TRBD2 (7 bases). CDR1 and CDR2 from the germline V gene are GTSNPN and SVGIG (reference sequence). Trimming removed 0 bases from V and 4 bases from J, with 13 bases in between. The length of the CDR3 is 14 residues. The CDR3 spells CAWSVGGALYEQYF. For the CDR3, the DNA is TGTGCCTGGAGTGTAGGGGGGGCCCTTTACGAGCAGTACTTC.

The chain employs TRBV7-2 and TRBJ2-2, with D perhaps matching TRBD2 (5 bases). This CDR3 is 12 amino acids long. Germline CDR1 SGHTA, CDR2 FQGNSA. V lost 5 bases to trimming and J lost 8 bases, with 9 bases between them. CDR3 loop: CASSPREGELFF. The CDR3 region has the DNA TGTGCCAGCAGCCCCCGGGAAGGGGAGCTGTTTTTT.

The rearrangement joins TRBV25-1 to TRBJ2-7, with TRBD2 matching over 13 bases. The germline V gene encodes CDR1 MGHDK and CDR2 SYGVNS. V was pared by 5 bases and J by 5 bases, with 3 bases of the junction left unmatched. The CDR3 is made up of 14 amino acids. The CDR3 is CASSFTSGRDEQYF. The CDR3 region has the DNA TGTGCCAGCAGTTTTACTAGCGGGAGGGACGAGCAGTACTTC.

The rearrangement joins TRBV19 to TRBJ1-2; 7 nucleotides line up with TRBD1. The germline V gene encodes CDR1 LNHDA and CDR2 SQIVND (reference sequence). J lost 7 bases, V lost 3 bases, and 8 bases had no gene match. The CDR3 is 14 residues long. The CDR3 region has the DNA TGTGCCAGTAGTATCTCACAGGGGAGTGTTGGCTACACCTTC. This codes for CASSISQGSVGYTF.

In this sample, this clone turned up a few times. V gene TRBV28 combines with J gene TRBJ2-2; D unclear. Trimming shortened V by 5 bases and J by 5 bases, and 15 bases separated the two germline ends. Germline CDR1 and CDR2: MDHEN and SYDVKM. The CDR3 is made up of 15 amino acids. CDR3 DNA sequence: TGTGCCAGCAGTCGACGGACGCCCCAGACCGGGGAGCTGTTTTTT. This gives the protein CASSRRTPQTGELFF.

The V gene is TRBV4-3, the J gene TRBJ1-2; possible D gene TRBD1, 5 bases. Germline V lookup: CDR1 LGHNA, CDR2 YSLEER. The CDR3 length is 15 residues. Trimming cost V 0 bases and J 7 bases, with 15 bases left between them. CDR3 sequence: CASSQDRDHTGGYTF. CDR3 DNA: TGCGCCAGCAGCCAAGACCGGGATCATACAGGTGGCTACACCTTC.

V is TRBV3-1 (or the pseudogene TRBV3-2) and J is TRBJ1-2; D not certain. Germline values: CDR1 LGHDT, CDR2 YNNKEL (reference sequence). This CDR3 has 19 amino acids. V lost 1 base and J lost 1, with 22 bases in between. DNA of the CDR3: TGTGCCAGCAGCCAAGGAAGCGCGGCAGGCCTACCCCTTAACTATGGCTACACCTTC. It specifies CASSQGSAAGLPLNYGYTF.

This sequence joins TRBV2 and TRBJ2-7, with 9 bases aligning to TRBD1. V gave up 5 bases and J gave up 4 bases; unmatched junction bases: 9. The CDR3 loop spans 15 amino acids. Germline lookup yields CDR1 SNHLY and CDR2 FYNNEI. CDR3 coding DNA: TGTGCCAGCAGTTGGGGACAGGGACTACAATACGAGCAGTACTTC. It specifies CASSWGQGLQYEQYF.

V usage is TRBV28 and J usage is TRBJ1-2; D ambiguous. Germline V lookup: CDR1 MDHEN, CDR2 SYDVKM. This CDR3 comprises 12 residues. V lost 11 bases and J 0 bases, leaving 10 bases between the germline ends. CDR3 nucleotide sequence: TGTGCCGCCCTCGAGACTAACTATGGCTACACCTTC. Amino acids: CAALETNYGYTF.

This chain uses TRBV12-3 or TRBV12-4 with TRBJ1-1; D uncertain. CDR3 length: 11 amino acids. V dropped 7 bases and J dropped 5 bases, with 8 bases sitting between them. The CDR3, as DNA: TGTGCCAGCACCTTGGGGACTGAAGCTTTCTTT. Protein product: CASTLGTEAFF.